A single sample is the source of the 14 T cell receptor beta chains below, sequenced in a study of blood T cell repertoires in COVID-19 (dated by TCRdb to the early 2020s). The library relied on the immunoSEQ multiplex PCR assay. TCRdb's version of the immuneACCESS table is confined to in-frame rearrangements and falls short of the full clone set. An unresolved V gene accounts for under half of the shortfall where checked; the remainder is of unknown origin. The sample includes 72,000 or so clones, with around 82% observed a single time. Roughly 16% of the sample is in the top ten clones. The sequencing input was peripheral blood. These receptors came from a man older than 75 with active COVID-19.

Comments on this clone: The germline gene is not matched at one end of the junction; a read error may be the cause. The V and J genes are TRBV7-7 and TRBJ2-6; 8 bases are shared with TRBD1. The germline V gene encodes CDR1 SSHAT and CDR2 FNYEAQ (reference sequence). The CDR3 spans 18 residues. CDR3 protein: CASSPGQGRSSGANVLTF. DNA for the CDR3: TGTGCTAGCAGCCCCGGACAGGGACGAAGCTCTGGGGCCAACGTCCTGACTTTC.

The J gene is TRBJ2-7, the V gene TRBV24-1; 7 nucleotides agree with TRBD1. Trimming took 9 bases from V and 5 from J; bases not matched to a gene: 6. From germline, CDR1 is KGHDR and CDR2 SFDVKD. CDR3 length: 12 residues. The CDR3 loop reads CATEGQGDEQYF. In DNA form, the CDR3 reads TGTGCCACCGAGGGGCAGGGGGACGAGCAGTACTTC.

This chain uses TRBV5-6 with TRBJ1-2; D gene uncertain. Germline CDR1 SGHDT, CDR2 YYEEEE. The CDR3 loop spans 13 amino acids. With 0 bases removed from V and 5 bases from J, the gap between germline ends came to 8 bases. As DNA, the CDR3 is TGTGCCAGCAGCTTGGTGCAGTCATATGGCTACACCTTC. The encoded protein is CASSLVQSYGYTF.

The sample holds one count of this clone. The rearrangement links TRBV24-1 to TRBJ1-5, with TRBD1 matching 10 bases. With 4 bases clipped from V and 4 bases from J, the junction kept 6 bases outside the gene matches. CDR1 is KGHDR, CDR2 SFDVKD, per germline. The CDR3 contains 16 residues. The CDR3 here is CATSDRDRGLNQPQHF. The CDR3 DNA reads TGTGCCACCAGTGACAGGGACAGGGGTCTTAATCAGCCCCAGCATTTT.

This chain joins TRBV12-3 or TRBV12-4 and TRBJ2-1, with 10 bases that match TRBD2. This CDR3 is 12 amino acids long. V trimming: 6 bases; J trimming: 13 bases; junction bases outside the gene matches: 6. The DNA of the CDR3 is TGTGCCAGCAGCTCTAGCGGGGGAATTCAGTTCTTC. It encodes CASSSSGGIQFF.

This sequence joins TRBV28 and TRBJ2-2; the match to TRBD2 covers 8 bases. Trimming took 6 bases from V and 4 from J; bases not matched to a gene: 7. CDR3 length: 15 amino acids. Germline CDR1 MDHEN, CDR2 SYDVKM. The CDR3 loop reads CASRKLADGTGELFF. The CDR3 DNA sequence: TGTGCCAGCAGGAAACTAGCGGATGGCACCGGGGAGCTGTTTTTT.

The chain couples TRBV5-6 to TRBJ1-2, with a weak D call TRBD1 (5 bases). Germline loops: CDR1 SGHDT, CDR2 YYEEEE. Trimming removed 0 bases at V and 8 bases at J, with 17 bases between. The CDR3 consists of 15 residues. CDR3 DNA sequence: TGTGCCAGCAGCTTGGAACAGAGGGGACTTCTCGGCTACACCTTC. Amino acid sequence: CASSLEQRGLLGYTF.

This chain uses TRBV7-2 with TRBJ2-3; 8 positions match TRBD2. Germline lookup yields CDR1 SGHTA and CDR2 FQGNSA. V lost 1 base to trimming and J lost 4 bases; unmatched junction nucleotides: 16. CDR3 length: 19 amino acids. DNA of the CDR3: TGTGCCAGCAGCTTAGGACCGTATAAAGCGGGGGCCGGGGCAGATACGCAGTATTTT. The encoded protein is CASSLGPYKAGAGADTQYF.

CDR3 sequence (DNA): TGTGCCAGCAGCCCCTTTTCCGGGACAGGGGGAATTGATACGCAGTATTTT. Translating gives CASSPFSGTGGIDTQYF. J is TRBJ2-3 and V is TRBV3-1 (or the pseudogene TRBV3-2); 11 bases are shared with TRBD1. The CDR3 extends over 17 amino acids. Germline values: CDR1 LGHDT, CDR2 YNNKEL (reference sequence). V lost 4 bases, J lost 6 bases, and 12 bases stayed unmatched.

This clone was observed once. This chain connects TRBV6-1 to TRBJ2-6; D remains ambiguous. This CDR3 is 16 amino acids long. The V gene lost 1 base and the J gene lost 3 bases, with 10 bases spanning the gap. Looked up from germline, CDR1 is MNHNS and CDR2 is SASEGT. The CDR3 loop is CASSEGLGGGANVLTF. In DNA form, the CDR3 reads TGTGCCAGCAGTGAAGGCCTAGGTGGTGGGGCCAACGTCCTGACTTTC.

This clone is a singleton in its sample. V and J are TRBV7-3 and TRBJ1-1; D is possibly TRBD1 (6 bases). The germline V and J ends were trimmed by 3 bases and 1 base, with 6 bases remaining between them. From germline, CDR1 is SGHTA and CDR2 FQGTGA. The CDR3 has 13 residues. CDR3 sequence: CASSLTGNTEAFF. As DNA, the CDR3 is TGTGCCAGCAGCTTGACAGGGAACACTGAAGCTTTCTTT.

The V gene is TRBV5-4, the J gene TRBJ2-3; 12 bases are a match to TRBD2. Losses at the gene ends were 2 bases for V and 0 bases for J; bases not matched to a gene: 4. This CDR3 is 17 amino acids long. Germline loops: CDR1 SGHNT, CDR2 YYREEE (reference sequence). CDR3 nucleotide sequence: TGTGCCAGCAGCTTTTCTAGCGGGGGGGCTAGCACAGATACGCAGTATTTT. Protein: CASSFSSGGASTDTQYF.

The chain uses TRBV7-2 and TRBJ1-5; D is uncertain. Deletions cut 9 bases from V and 0 bases from J, with 12 bases between. This CDR3 region has 14 residues. Germline V lookup: CDR1 SGHTA, CDR2 FQGNSA. The CDR3 is CASSDPYSNQPQHF. CDR3 sequence (DNA): TGTGCCAGTTCAGATCCTTATAGCAATCAGCCCCAGCATTTT.

This chain joins TRBV4-2 and TRBJ1-6, with TRBD1 identical over 10 bases. This CDR3 contains 15 residues. Trimming at V came to 4 bases and at J to 8 bases, leaving 5 bases not matched to a gene. Germline values: CDR1 LGHNA, CDR2 YNFKEQ. In DNA, the CDR3 is TGTGCCAGCAGCCGAACGACAGGGGGCGATTCACCCCTCCACTTT. As protein: CASSRTTGGDSPLHF.